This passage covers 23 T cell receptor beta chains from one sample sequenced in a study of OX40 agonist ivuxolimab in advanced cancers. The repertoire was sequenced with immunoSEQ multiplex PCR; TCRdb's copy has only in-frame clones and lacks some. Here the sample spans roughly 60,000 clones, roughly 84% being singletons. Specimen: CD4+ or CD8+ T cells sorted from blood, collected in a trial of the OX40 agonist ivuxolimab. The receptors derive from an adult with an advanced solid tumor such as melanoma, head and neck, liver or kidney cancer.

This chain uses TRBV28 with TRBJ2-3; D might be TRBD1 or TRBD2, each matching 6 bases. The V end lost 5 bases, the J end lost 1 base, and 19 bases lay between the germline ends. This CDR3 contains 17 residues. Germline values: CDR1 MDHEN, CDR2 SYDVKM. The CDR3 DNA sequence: TGTGCCAGCAGTGGGGACCCGGGGGCAGGAGGCACAGATACGCAGTATTTT. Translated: CASSGDPGAGGTDTQYF.

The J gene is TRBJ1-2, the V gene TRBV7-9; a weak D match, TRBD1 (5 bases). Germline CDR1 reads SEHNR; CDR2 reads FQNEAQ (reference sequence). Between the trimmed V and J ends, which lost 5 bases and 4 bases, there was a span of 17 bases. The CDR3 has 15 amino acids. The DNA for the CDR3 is TGTGCCAGCAGCCCACCCGATGGGGGGTTCTATGGCTACACCTTC. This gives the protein CASSPPDGGFYGYTF.

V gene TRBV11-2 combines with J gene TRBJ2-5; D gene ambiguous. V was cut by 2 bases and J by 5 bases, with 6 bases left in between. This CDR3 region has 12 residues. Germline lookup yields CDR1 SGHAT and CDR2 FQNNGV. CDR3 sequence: CASSLSRETQYF. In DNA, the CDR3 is TGTGCCAGCAGCTTAAGTCGGGAGACCCAGTACTTC.

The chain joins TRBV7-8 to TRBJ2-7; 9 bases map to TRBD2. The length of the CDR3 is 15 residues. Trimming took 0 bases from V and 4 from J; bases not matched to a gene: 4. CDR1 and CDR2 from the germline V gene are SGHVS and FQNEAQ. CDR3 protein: CASSLARTSVYEQYF. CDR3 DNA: TGTGCCAGCAGCTTAGCGCGGACTAGCGTATACGAGCAGTACTTC. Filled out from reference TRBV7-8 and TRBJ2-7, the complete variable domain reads GAGVSQSPRYKVAKRGQDVALRCDPISGHVSLFWYQQALGQGPEFLTYFQNEAQLDKSGLPSDRFFAERPEGSVSTLKIQRTQQEDSAVYLCASSLARTSVYEQYFGPGTRLTVT.

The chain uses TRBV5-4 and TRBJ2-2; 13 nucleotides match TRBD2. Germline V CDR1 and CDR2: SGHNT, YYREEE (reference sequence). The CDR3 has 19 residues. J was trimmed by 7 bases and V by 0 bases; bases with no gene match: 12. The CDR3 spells CASSLEPGLAGSTGGELFF. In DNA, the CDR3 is TGTGCCAGCAGCTTGGAGCCGGGACTAGCGGGATCTACTGGCGGGGAGCTGTTTTTT.

CDR3 coding DNA: TGTGCCAGCGCCGACCCAGGGACGAGACAATACTTC. Its protein product is CASADPGTRQYF. The chain has TRBV2 and TRBJ2-4, with D possibly being TRBD1 or TRBD2 (5 bases each). V lost 8 bases, J lost 16 bases, and 21 bases lay in between. The CDR3 loop spans 12 amino acids. CDR1 SNHLY and CDR2 FYNNEI come from the germline V gene.

CDR3 sequence: CASSTGVWGYTF. As DNA, the CDR3 is TGTGCCAGCAGTACAGGTGTTTGGGGCTACACCTTC. The chain combines TRBV6-1 with TRBJ1-2; TRBD1 might be the D (5 bases). The CDR3 length is 12 residues. With 5 bases removed from V and 8 bases from J, the gap between germline ends came to 12 bases. Germline values: CDR1 MNHNS, CDR2 SASEGT.

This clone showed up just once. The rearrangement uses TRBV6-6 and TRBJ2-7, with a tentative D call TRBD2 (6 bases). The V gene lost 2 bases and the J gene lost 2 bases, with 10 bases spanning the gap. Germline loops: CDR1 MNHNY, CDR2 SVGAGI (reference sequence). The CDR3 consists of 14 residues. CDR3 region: CASSYSGLTYEQYF. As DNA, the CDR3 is TGTGCCAGCAGTTACAGCGGACTAACCTACGAGCAGTACTTC.

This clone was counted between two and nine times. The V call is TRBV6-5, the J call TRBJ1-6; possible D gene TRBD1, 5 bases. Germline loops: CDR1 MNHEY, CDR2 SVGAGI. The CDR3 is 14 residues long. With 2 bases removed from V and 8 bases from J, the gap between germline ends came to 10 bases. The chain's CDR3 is CASSYGRRDSPLHF. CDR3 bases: TGTGCCAGCAGTTACGGGCGCAGGGATTCACCCCTCCACTTT.

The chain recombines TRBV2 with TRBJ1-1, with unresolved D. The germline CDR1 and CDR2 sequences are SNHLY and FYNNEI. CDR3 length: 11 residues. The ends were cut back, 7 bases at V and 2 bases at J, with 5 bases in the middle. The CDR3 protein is CASKYNTEAFF. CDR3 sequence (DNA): TGTGCCAGCAAGTACAACACTGAAGCTTTCTTT.

This CDR3 reads CASSPVGGTSYEQYF. The CDR3 bases are TGTGCCAGCAGCCCCGTGGGCGGAACATCCTACGAGCAGTACTTC. The chain joins TRBV9 to TRBJ2-7; D unresolved. This CDR3 region has 15 residues. Germline V CDR1 and CDR2: SGDLS, YYNGEE. V was shortened by 4 bases and J by 1 base, with 15 bases between the two germline ends.

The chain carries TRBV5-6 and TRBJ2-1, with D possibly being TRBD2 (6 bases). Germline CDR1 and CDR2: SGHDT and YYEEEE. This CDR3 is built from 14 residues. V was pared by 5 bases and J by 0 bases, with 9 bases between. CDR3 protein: CASSLASSYNEQFF. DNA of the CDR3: TGTGCCAGCAGTCTAGCGAGCTCCTACAATGAGCAGTTCTTC.

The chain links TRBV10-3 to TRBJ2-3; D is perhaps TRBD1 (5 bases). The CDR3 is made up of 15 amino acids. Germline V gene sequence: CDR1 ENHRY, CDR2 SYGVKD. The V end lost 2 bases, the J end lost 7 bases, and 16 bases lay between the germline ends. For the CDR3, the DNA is TGTGCCATCAGTGAGACGGCCCAGGGATCGAATACGCAGTATTTT. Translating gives CAISETAQGSNTQYF.

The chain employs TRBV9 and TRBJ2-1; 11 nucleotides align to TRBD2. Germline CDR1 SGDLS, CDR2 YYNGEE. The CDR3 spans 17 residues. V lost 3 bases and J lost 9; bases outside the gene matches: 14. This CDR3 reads CASSARPLAGGSGEQFF. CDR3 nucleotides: TGTGCCAGCAGCGCCCGACCATTAGCGGGGGGGAGTGGTGAGCAGTTCTTC.

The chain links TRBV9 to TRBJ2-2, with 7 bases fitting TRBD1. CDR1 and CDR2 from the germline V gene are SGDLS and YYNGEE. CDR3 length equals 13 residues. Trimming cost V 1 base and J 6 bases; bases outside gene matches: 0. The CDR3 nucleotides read TGTGCCAGCAGCGTACAGGGGGCCGGGGAGCTGTTTTTT. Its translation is CASSVQGAGELFF.

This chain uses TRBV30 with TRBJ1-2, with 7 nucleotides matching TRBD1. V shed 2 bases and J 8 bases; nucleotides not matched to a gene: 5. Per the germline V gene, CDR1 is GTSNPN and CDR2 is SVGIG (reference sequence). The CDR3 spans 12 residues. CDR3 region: CAWSLPQGGYTF. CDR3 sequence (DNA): TGTGCCTGGAGTCTACCACAGGGGGGCTACACCTTC.

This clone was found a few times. The CDR3 region has the DNA TGCGCCAGCAGCCCTCTGGGACTAGCGGGGGGAAAAGAGACCCAGTACTTC. Protein sequence: CASSPLGLAGGKETQYF. The J gene is TRBJ2-5, the V gene TRBV4-1; 15 bases are shared with TRBD2. Germline-derived CDR1 and CDR2 are MGHRA and YSYEKL. This CDR3 comprises 17 residues. Trimming at V came to 4 bases and at J to 3 bases, leaving 6 bases not matched to a gene.

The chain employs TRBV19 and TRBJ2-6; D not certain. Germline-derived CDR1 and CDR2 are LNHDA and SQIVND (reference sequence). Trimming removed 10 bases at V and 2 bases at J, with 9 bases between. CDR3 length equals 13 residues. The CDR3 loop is CATYTPGANVLTF. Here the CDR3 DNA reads TGTGCCACATACACTCCTGGGGCCAACGTCCTGACTTTC.

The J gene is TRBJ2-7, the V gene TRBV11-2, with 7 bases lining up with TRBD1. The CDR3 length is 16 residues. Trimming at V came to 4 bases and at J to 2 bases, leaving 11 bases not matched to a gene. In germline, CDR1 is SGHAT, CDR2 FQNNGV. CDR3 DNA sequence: TGTGCCAGCAGCTCAAGCCCGGACAGGATTACCTACGAGCAGTACTTC. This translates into CASSSSPDRITYEQYF.

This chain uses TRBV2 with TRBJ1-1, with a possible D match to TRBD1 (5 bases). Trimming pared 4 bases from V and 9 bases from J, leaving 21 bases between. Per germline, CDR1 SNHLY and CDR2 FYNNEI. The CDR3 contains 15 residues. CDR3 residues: CASSVSSDGAGKAFF. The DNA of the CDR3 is TGTGCCAGCAGTGTGTCCAGTGACGGGGCGGGGAAAGCTTTCTTT.

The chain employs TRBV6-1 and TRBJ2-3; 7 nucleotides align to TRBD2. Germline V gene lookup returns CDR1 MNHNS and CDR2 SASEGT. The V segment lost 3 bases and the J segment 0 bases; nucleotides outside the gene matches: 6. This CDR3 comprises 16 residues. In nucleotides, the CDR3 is TGTGCCAGCAGTGAGCACGGCGGGAGAAGCACAGATACGCAGTATTTT. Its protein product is CASSEHGGRSTDTQYF.

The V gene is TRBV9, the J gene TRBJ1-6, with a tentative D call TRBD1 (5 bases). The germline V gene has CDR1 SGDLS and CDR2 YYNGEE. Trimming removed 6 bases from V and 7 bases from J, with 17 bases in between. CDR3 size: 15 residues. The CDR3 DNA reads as TGTGCCAGCACTTACGGCGAGGGGAGGAATTCACCCCTCCACTTT. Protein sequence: CASTYGEGRNSPLHF.

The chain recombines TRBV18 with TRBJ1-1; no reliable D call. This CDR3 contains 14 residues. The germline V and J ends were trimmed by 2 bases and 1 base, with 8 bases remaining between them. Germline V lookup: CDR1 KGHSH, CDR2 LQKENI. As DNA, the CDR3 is TGTGCCAGCTCACCAGAGGGCCCGAACACTGAAGCTTTCTTT. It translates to CASSPEGPNTEAFF.